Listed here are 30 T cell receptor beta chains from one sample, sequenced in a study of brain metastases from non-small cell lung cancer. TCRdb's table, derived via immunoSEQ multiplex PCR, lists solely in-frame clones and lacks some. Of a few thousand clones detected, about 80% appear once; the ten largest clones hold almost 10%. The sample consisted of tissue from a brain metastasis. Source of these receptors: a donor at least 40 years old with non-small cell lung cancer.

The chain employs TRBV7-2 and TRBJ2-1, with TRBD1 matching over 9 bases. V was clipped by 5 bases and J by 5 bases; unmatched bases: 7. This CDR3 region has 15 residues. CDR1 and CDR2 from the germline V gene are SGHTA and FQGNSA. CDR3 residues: CASSPAGTGNNEQFF. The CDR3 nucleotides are TGTGCCAGCAGCCCCGCCGGGACAGGGAACAATGAGCAGTTCTTC.

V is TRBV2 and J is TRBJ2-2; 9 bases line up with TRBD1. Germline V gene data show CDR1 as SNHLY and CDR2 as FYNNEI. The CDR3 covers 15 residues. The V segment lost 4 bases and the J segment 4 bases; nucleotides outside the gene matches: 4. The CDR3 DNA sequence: TGTGCCAGCAGTGTGGACAGGGGAGCCACCGGGGAGCTGTTTTTT. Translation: CASSVDRGATGELFF.

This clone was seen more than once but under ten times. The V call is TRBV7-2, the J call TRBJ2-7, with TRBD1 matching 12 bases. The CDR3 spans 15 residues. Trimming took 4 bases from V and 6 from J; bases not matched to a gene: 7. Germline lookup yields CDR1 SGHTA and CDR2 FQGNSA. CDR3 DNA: TGTGCCAGCAGCTCATCGGGGACAGGGGGCATCGAGCAGTACTTC. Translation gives CASSSSGTGGIEQYF.

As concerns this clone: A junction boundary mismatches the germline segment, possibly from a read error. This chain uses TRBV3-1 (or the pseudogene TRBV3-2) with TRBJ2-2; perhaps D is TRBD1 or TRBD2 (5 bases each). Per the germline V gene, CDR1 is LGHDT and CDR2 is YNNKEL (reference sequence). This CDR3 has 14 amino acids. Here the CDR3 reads CVSSRDRVTGELFF. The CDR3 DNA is TGTGTCAGCAGTCGGGACCGAGTCACCGGGGAGCTGTTTTTT.

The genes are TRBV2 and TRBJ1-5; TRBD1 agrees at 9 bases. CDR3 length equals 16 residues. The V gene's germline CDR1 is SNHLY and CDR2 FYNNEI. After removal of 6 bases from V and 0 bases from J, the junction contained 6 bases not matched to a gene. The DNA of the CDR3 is TGTGCCAGCAGGGCGACAGGGGGGTATAGCAATCAGCCCCAGCATTTT. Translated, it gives CASRATGGYSNQPQHF.

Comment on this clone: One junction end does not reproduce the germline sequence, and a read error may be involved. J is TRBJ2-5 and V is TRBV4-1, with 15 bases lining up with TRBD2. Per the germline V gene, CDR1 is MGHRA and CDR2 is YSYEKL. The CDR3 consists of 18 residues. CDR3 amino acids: CASSAGTSGRLHQEIQYF. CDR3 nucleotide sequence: TGCGCCAGCAGCGCCGGGACTAGCGGGAGGCTCCATCAAGAGATCCAGTACTTC.

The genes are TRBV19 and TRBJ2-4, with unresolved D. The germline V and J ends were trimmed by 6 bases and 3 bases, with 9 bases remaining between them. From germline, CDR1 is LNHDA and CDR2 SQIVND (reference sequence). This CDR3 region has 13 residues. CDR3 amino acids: CASRQAIKNIQYF. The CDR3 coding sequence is TGTGCCAGTAGGCAGGCTATCAAAAACATTCAGTACTTC.

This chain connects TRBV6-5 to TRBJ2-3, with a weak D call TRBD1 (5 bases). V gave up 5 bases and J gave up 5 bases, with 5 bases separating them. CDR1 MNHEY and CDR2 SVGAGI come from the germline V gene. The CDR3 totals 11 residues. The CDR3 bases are TGTGCCAGCAGTAGGGGAGATACGCAGTATTTT. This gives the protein CASSRGDTQYF.

CDR3 residues: CASSGETDTQYF. CDR3 coding DNA: TGCGCCAGCAGTGGGGAGACTGATACGCAGTATTTT. The chain carries TRBV10-1 and TRBJ2-3; D is perhaps TRBD2 (5 bases). The V and J ends lost 4 bases and 6 bases respectively, with 8 bases between them. The germline gives CDR1 WNHNN, CDR2 SYGVQD (reference sequence). The CDR3 runs 12 residues.

CDR3 nucleotides: TGTGCCAGCGCCCGGGGAGACTCTGGGGCCAACGTCCTGACTTTC. Translating it yields CASARGDSGANVLTF. This rearrangement joins TRBV28 to TRBJ2-6; perhaps TRBD2 as D (5 bases). Trimming took off 8 bases at V and 0 bases at J, with 11 bases between the two ends. The germline V gene encodes CDR1 MDHEN and CDR2 SYDVKM. The CDR3 loop spans 15 amino acids.

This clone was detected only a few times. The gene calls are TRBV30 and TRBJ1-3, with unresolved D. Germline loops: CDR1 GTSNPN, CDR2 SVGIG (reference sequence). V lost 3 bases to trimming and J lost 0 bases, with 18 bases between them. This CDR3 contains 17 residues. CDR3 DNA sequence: TGTGCCTGGAGAACTTTTTTTGACGGCCCCTCTGGAAACACCATATATTTT. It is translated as CAWRTFFDGPSGNTIYF.

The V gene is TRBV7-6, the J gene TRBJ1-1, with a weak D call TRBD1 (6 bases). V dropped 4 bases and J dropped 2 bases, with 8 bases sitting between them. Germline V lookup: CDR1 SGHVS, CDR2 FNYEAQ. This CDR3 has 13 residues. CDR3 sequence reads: CASSSDSNTEAFF. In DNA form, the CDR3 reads TGTGCCAGCAGCTCGGACAGTAACACTGAAGCTTTCTTT.

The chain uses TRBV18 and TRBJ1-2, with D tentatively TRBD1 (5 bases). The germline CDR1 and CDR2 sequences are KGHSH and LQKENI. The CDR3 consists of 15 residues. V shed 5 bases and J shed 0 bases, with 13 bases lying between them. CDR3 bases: TGTGCCAGCTCATCGGGACCGACCTCTAACTATGGCTACACCTTC. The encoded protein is CASSSGPTSNYGYTF.

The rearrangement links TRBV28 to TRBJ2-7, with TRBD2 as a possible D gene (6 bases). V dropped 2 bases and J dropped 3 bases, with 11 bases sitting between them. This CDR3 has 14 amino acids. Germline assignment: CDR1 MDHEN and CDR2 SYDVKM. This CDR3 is CASSLPGTFYEQYF. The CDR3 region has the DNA TGTGCCAGCAGTTTACCCGGGACTTTCTACGAGCAGTACTTC.

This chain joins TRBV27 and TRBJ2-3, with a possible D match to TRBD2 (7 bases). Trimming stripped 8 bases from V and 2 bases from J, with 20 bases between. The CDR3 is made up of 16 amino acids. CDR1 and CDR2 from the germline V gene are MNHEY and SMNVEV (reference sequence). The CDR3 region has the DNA TGTGCCAGCGCCCTGCGGGGGCTACCCCCCACAGATACGCAGTATTTT. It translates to CASALRGLPPTDTQYF.

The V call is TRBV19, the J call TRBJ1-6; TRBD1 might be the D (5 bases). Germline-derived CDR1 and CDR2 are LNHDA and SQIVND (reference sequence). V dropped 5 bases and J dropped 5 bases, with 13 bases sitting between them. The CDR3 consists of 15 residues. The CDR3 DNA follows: TGTGCCAGTAGTGTCAGGGAGCGGCATAATTCACCCCTCCACTTT. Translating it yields CASSVRERHNSPLHF. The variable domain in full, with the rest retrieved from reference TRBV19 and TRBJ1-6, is DGGITQSPKYLFRKEGQNVTLSCEQNLNHDAMYWYRQDPGQGLRLIYYSQIVNDFQKGDIAEGYSVSREKKESFPLTVTSAQKNPTAFYLCASSVRERHNSPLHFGNGTRLTVT.

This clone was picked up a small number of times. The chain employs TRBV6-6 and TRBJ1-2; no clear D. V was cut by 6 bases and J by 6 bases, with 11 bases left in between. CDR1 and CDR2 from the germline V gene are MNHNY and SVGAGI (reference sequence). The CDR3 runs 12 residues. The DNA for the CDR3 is TGTGCCAGCAGACCGGGCTATCATGGCTACACCTTC. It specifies CASRPGYHGYTF.

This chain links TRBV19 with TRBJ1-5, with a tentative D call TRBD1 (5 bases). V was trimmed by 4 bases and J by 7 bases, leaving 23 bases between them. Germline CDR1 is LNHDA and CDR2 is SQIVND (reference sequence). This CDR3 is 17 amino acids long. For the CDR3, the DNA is TGTGCCAGTAGTACCCTCAGAGCGAGGGAGAAGGGGCAGCCCCAGCATTTT. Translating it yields CASSTLRAREKGQPQHF.

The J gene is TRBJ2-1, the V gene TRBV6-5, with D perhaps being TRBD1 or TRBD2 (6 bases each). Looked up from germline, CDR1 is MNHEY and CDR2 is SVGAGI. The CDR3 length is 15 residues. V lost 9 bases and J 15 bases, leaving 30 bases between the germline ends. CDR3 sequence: CASRLKGGGGPEGFF. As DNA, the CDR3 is TGTGCCAGTAGACTCAAGGGAGGAGGGGGGCCCGAGGGGTTCTTC.

This CDR3 is CASSLGQRRYGYTF. Written as DNA, the CDR3 is TGTGCCAGCAGTTTGGGACAGCGCCGTTATGGCTACACCTTC. V gene TRBV28 combines with J gene TRBJ1-2; 7 bases line up with TRBD1. The CDR3 totals 14 residues. Germline CDR1 and CDR2: MDHEN and SYDVKM. Trimming took 3 bases from V and 5 from J; bases not matched to a gene: 6.

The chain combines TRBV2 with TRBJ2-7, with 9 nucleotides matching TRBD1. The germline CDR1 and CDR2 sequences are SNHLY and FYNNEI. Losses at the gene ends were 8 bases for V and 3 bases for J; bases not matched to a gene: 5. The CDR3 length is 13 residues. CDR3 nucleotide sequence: TGTGCCAGCCGACGGACAGGGGTCTACGAGCAGTACTTC. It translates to CASRRTGVYEQYF.

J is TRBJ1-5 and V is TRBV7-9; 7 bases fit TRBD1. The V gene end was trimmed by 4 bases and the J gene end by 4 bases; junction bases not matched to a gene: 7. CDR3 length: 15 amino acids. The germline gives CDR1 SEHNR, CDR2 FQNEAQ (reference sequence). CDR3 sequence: CASSSTKTGNQPQHF. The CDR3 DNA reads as TGTGCCAGCAGCTCCACAAAGACAGGGAATCAGCCCCAGCATTTT.

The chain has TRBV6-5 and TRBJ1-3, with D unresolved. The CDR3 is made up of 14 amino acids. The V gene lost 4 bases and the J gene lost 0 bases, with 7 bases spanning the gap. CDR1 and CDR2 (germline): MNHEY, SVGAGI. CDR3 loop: CASSSIISGNTIYF. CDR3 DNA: TGTGCCAGCAGTTCAATAATCTCTGGAAACACCATATATTTT.

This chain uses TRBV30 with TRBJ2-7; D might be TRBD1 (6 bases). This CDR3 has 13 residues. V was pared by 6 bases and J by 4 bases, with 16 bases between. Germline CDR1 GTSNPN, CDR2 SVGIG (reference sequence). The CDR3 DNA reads TGTGCCTGTCTCACAGGGAATGGGTACGAGCAGTACTTC. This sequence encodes CACLTGNGYEQYF.

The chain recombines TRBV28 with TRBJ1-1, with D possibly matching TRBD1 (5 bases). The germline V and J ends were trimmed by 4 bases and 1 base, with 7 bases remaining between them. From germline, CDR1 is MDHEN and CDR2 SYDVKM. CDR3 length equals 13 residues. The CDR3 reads CASSYDRNTEAFF. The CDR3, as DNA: TGTGCCAGCAGTTATGACAGGAACACTGAAGCTTTCTTT.

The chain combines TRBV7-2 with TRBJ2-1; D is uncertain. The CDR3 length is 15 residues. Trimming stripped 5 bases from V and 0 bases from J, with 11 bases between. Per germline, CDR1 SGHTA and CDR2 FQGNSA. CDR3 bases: TGTGCCAGCAGCATTAGACTTGGCTCCTACAATGAGCAGTTCTTC. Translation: CASSIRLGSYNEQFF.

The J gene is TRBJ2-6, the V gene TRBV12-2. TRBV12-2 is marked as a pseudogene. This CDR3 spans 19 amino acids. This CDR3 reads CASRKVQTPHKSRANVLTF. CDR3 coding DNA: TGTGCAAGTCGCAAGGTTCAGACTCCACACAAAAGTCGGGCCAATGTCCTGACTTTC.

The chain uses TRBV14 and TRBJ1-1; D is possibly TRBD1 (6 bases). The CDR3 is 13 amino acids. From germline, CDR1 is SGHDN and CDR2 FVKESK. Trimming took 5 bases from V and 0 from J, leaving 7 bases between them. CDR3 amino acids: CASSGGLNTEAFF. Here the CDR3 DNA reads TGTGCCAGCAGCGGGGGGCTGAACACTGAAGCTTTCTTT.

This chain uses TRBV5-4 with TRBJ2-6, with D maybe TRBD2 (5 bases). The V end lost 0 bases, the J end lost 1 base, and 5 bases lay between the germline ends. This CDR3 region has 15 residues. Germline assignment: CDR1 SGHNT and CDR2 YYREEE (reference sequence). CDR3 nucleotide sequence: TGTGCCAGCAGCTTGGGAGGGTCTGGGGCCAACGTCCTGACTTTC. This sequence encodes CASSLGGSGANVLTF.

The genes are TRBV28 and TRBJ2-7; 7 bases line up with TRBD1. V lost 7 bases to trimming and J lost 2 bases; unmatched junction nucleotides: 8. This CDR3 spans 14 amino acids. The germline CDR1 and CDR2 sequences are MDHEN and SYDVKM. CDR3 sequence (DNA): TGTGCCAGCAAAGAGTGGGACAGACCCTACGAGCAGTACTTC. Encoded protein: CASKEWDRPYEQYF.